This T cell receptor (beta chain) appears in the sequencing data of a study of blood T cell repertoires in COVID-19. On the study more broadly: Researchers got acute and convalescent COVID-19 samples from the United States, Italy and Spain. T cells, B-cell-depleted T cells, or PBMCs supplied cDNA or gDNA.

Per the original methods: Nucleated cell counts were estimated from reference gene primer amplification. Sequenced by immunoSEQ multiplex PCR; TCRdb stores in-frame clones only, minus some. The DNA was the basis for D and trimming; V, J and clone size are from that table. The sample lists about 80,000 clones, 65% to 85% seen once, with roughly 15% in the top ten. This TCR derives from a man aged 70-80 years with active or convalescent COVID-19. The sample taken for sequencing was peripheral blood.

The CDR3 loop is CASSQPGTGVPPYGYTF. CDR3 sequence (DNA): TGTGCCAGCAGCCAACCTGGGACAGGGGTCCCCCCATATGGCTACACCTTC. J is TRBJ1-2 and V is TRBV16; 10 positions match TRBD1. The CDR3 loop spans 17 amino acids. The germline CDR1 and CDR2 sequences are KGHSY and FQNENV. The trim removed 2 bases at V and 5 bases at J, leaving 11 bases unmatched.